This passage covers 26 T cell receptor beta chains from one sample sequenced in a study of OX40 agonist ivuxolimab in advanced cancers. Assay used: immunoSEQ multiplex PCR; TCRdb lists only in-frame clones, some missing. The repertoire consists of tens of thousands of clones, with around 89% occurring once and the leading ten covering 13% to 15%. Material: CD4+ or CD8+ T cells sorted from blood, obtained in a trial of the OX40 agonist ivuxolimab. The receptors shown here come from an adult with an advanced solid tumor such as melanoma, head and neck, liver or kidney cancer.

V gene TRBV7-9 combines with J gene TRBJ1-2, with D perhaps TRBD1 (5 bases). CDR1 and CDR2 from the germline V gene are SEHNR and FQNEAQ (reference sequence). Trimming left V 8 bases short and J 5 bases short, with 15 bases between. This CDR3 spans 13 amino acids. CDR3 coding DNA: TGTGCCAGCTGTGAGACAGACTATTATGGCTACACCTTC. This encodes CASCETDYYGYTF.

Concerning this clone itself: An end of the junction differs from the germline gene, which may be a read error. V and J are TRBV9 and TRBJ2-1, with 10 positions matching TRBD2. The CDR3 runs 15 residues. Germline CDR1 reads SGDLS; CDR2 reads YYNGEE. The CDR3 protein is CASSVGSSGRAETVF. The CDR3, as DNA: TGTGCCAGCAGCGTAGGTTCCAGCGGGAGGGCCGAGACAGTCTTC.

A single count supports this clone. This chain joins TRBV18 and TRBJ2-1; D might be TRBD1 or TRBD2, each matching 5 bases. V was cut by 3 bases and J by 8 bases, with 23 bases left in between. This CDR3 is built from 17 residues. Germline V gene data show CDR1 as KGHSH and CDR2 as LQKENI. DNA for the CDR3: TGTGCCAGCTCACCGACGCAGGGACGTCCCGATTTCGATGAGCAGTTCTTC. Protein sequence: CASSPTQGRPDFDEQFF.

In this sample, this clone turned up once. The V gene is TRBV5-1, the J gene TRBJ1-1, with TRBD1 identical over 8 bases. With 3 bases clipped from V and 5 bases from J, the junction kept 9 bases outside the gene matches. The germline V gene has CDR1 SGHRS and CDR2 YFSETQ. This CDR3 is built from 15 residues. CDR3 DNA sequence: TGCGCCAGCAGCTGGGAGACCAGGGGGCTGACTGAAGCTTTCTTT. Translating gives CASSWETRGLTEAFF.

V gene TRBV6-6 combines with J gene TRBJ2-7, with D perhaps assigned TRBD1 or TRBD2 (5 bases each). The CDR3 sequence is 14 residues long. The germline gives CDR1 MNHNY, CDR2 SVGAGI (reference sequence). V lost 2 bases and J 2 bases, leaving 10 bases between the germline ends. CDR3 coding DNA: TGTGCCAGCAGTTACGGGACGGGGACCTACGAGCAGTACTTC. This sequence encodes CASSYGTGTYEQYF.

The V gene is TRBV30, the J gene TRBJ1-4; D perhaps matches TRBD1 (5 bases). The germline V and J ends were trimmed by 7 bases and 4 bases, with 16 bases remaining between them. The CDR3 extends over 14 amino acids. From germline, CDR1 is GTSNPN and CDR2 SVGIG (reference sequence). The CDR3, as DNA: TGTGCCTCGAGGGAGAGACAGCGTAATGAAAAACTGTTTTTT. This encodes CASRERQRNEKLFF. Full variable domain (missing parts from reference TRBV30 and TRBJ1-4): SQTIHQWPATLVQPVGSPLSLECTVEGTSNPNLYWYRQAAGRGLQLLFYSVGIGQISSEVPQNLSASRPQDRQFILSSKKLLLSDSGFYLCASRERQRNEKLFFGSGTQLSVL.

This chain uses TRBV19 with TRBJ1-4; 7 bases agree with TRBD1. Per germline, CDR1 LNHDA and CDR2 SQIVND (reference sequence). The CDR3 spans 14 residues. V shed 7 bases, J shed 4 bases, and the junction held 6 bases outside the gene matches. CDR3 loop: CASKQGKYNEKLFF. The CDR3 DNA is TGTGCCAGTAAACAGGGGAAGTATAATGAAAAACTGTTTTTT.

J is TRBJ2-1 and V is TRBV30; D not resolved. CDR1 and CDR2 from the germline V gene are GTSNPN and SVGIG (reference sequence). Trimming removed 1 base at V and 9 bases at J, with 13 bases between. CDR3 size: 13 residues. CDR3 amino acids: CAWSAGAVGEQFF. The CDR3 nucleotides are TGTGCCTGGAGTGCAGGAGCCGTAGGTGAGCAGTTCTTC.

CDR3 coding DNA: TGTGCCACCAGCAGAGGGCTTTTGCATCAGCCCCAGCATTTT. Translating it yields CATSRGLLHQPQHF. The chain uses TRBV15 and TRBJ1-5; unclear D gene. In germline, CDR1 is LNHNV, CDR2 YYDKDF (reference sequence). This CDR3 region has 14 residues. The ends were cut back, 1 base at V and 5 bases at J, with 9 bases in the middle.

The gene calls are TRBV19 and TRBJ2-7; 10 bases fit TRBD2. J was trimmed by 2 bases and V by 3 bases; bases with no gene match: 4. Germline lookup yields CDR1 LNHDA and CDR2 SQIVND (reference sequence). The CDR3 covers 15 residues. The CDR3 loop is CASSMGLARTYEQYF. CDR3 DNA: TGTGCCAGTAGTATGGGACTAGCGAGAACCTACGAGCAGTACTTC.

This rearrangement joins TRBV5-1 to TRBJ1-5; no clear D. This CDR3 contains 17 residues. Per germline, CDR1 SGHRS and CDR2 YFSETQ. The V and J ends lost 0 bases and 1 base respectively, with 14 bases between them. CDR3: CASSLVPDPRSNQPQHF. The CDR3 DNA reads TGCGCCAGCAGCTTGGTCCCGGACCCCAGGAGCAATCAGCCCCAGCATTTT.

The genes are TRBV15 and TRBJ2-7; possibly TRBD1 or TRBD2 for D (5 bases each). The CDR3 spans 14 residues. With 0 bases removed from V and 3 bases from J, the gap between germline ends came to 9 bases. Germline V gives CDR1 LNHNV, CDR2 YYDKDF (reference sequence). The CDR3 DNA is TGTGCCACCAGCAGAGATGGGGGAAGCTACGAGCAGTACTTC. It codes for CATSRDGGSYEQYF.

The chain couples TRBV5-1 to TRBJ1-3; 9 nucleotides align to TRBD1. The CDR3 totals 15 residues. The V segment lost 3 bases and the J segment 4 bases; nucleotides outside the gene matches: 5. From germline, CDR1 is SGHRS and CDR2 YFSETQ. CDR3 nucleotides: TGCGCCAGCAGCTGGGACAGGGAAGGAGGAAACACCATATATTTT. Amino acid sequence: CASSWDREGGNTIYF.

The chain joins TRBV7-9 to TRBJ1-1; D remains ambiguous. The V gene lost 5 bases and the J gene lost 7 bases, with 11 bases spanning the gap. The CDR3 runs to 12 residues. The germline V gene has CDR1 SEHNR and CDR2 FQNEAQ (reference sequence). CDR3 loop: CASSPWRLEAFF. For the CDR3, the DNA is TGTGCCAGCAGCCCCTGGCGCCTTGAAGCTTTCTTT.

The V call is TRBV19, the J call TRBJ1-5; 8 bases are shared with TRBD1. The ends lost 5 bases at V and 7 bases at J; junction bases unmatched: 13. The CDR3 is 16 amino acids. In germline, CDR1 is LNHDA, CDR2 SQIVND (reference sequence). This CDR3 reads CASSVETGVSGQPQHF. DNA of the CDR3: TGTGCCAGTAGTGTCGAGACAGGGGTCTCCGGGCAGCCCCAGCATTTT.

The chain is built from TRBV4-1 and TRBJ2-2; D is undetermined. The CDR3 loop spans 14 amino acids. CDR1 and CDR2 from the germline V gene are MGHRA and YSYEKL. Trimming pared 5 bases from V and 4 bases from J, leaving 11 bases between. In DNA form, the CDR3 reads TGCGCCAGCAGCGGAGTGGGAAGCACCGGGGAGCTGTTTTTT. It codes for CASSGVGSTGELFF.

The V gene is TRBV5-5, the J gene TRBJ2-3, with a tentative D call TRBD1 (5 bases). Germline CDR1 and CDR2: SGHKS and YYEKEE (reference sequence). CDR3 length: 17 amino acids. V lost 1 base, J lost 4 bases, and 19 bases lay in between. The CDR3 is CASSLSPQGSRADTQYF. CDR3 nucleotide sequence: TGTGCCAGCAGCTTGTCACCTCAGGGTTCCCGGGCAGATACGCAGTATTTT.

The chain joins TRBV7-9 to TRBJ1-1; possible D gene TRBD1, 5 bases. V was clipped by 5 bases and J by 10 bases, with 14 bases between them. Per the germline V gene, CDR1 is SEHNR and CDR2 is FQNEAQ (reference sequence). This CDR3 region has 12 residues. The CDR3 region is CASSPRGLVAFF. The CDR3 DNA is TGTGCCAGCAGCCCACGGGGGTTGGTAGCTTTCTTT.

This chain links TRBV18 with TRBJ2-7, with TRBD1 identical over 10 bases. The CDR3 contains 15 residues. CDR1 is KGHSH and CDR2 is LQKENI in the germline V gene. V trimming: 5 bases; J trimming: 5 bases; junction bases outside the gene matches: 9. The CDR3, as DNA: TGTGCCAGCTCAACCGGGACAGGGGTGATGGACGAGCAGTACTTC. Its translation is CASSTGTGVMDEQYF.

This chain links TRBV7-9 with TRBJ1-6, with 7 nucleotides matching TRBD1. CDR3 length: 14 residues. The V gene end was trimmed by 1 base and the J gene end by 10 bases; junction bases not matched to a gene: 4. The V gene's germline CDR1 is SEHNR and CDR2 FQNEAQ (reference sequence). Written as DNA, the CDR3 is TGTGCCAGCAGCTTAGATGTAGGGGGCTCACCCCTCCACTTT. Protein: CASSLDVGGSPLHF.

This chain uses TRBV5-1 with TRBJ2-2; 12 positions agree with TRBD1. V shed 2 bases and J 6 bases; nucleotides not matched to a gene: 2. Germline CDR1 SGHRS, CDR2 YFSETQ. This CDR3 contains 15 residues. The CDR3 here is CASSFRDRGPGELFF. In nucleotides, the CDR3 is TGCGCCAGCAGCTTCCGGGACAGGGGGCCCGGGGAGCTGTTTTTT.

This rearrangement joins TRBV28 to TRBJ2-1, with D possibly TRBD1 on 6 matching bases. CDR3 length: 13 amino acids. V lost 6 bases, J lost 4 bases, and 10 bases lay in between. In germline, CDR1 is MDHEN, CDR2 SYDVKM. CDR3 sequence reads: CASRGDRYNEQFF. CDR3 nucleotides: TGTGCCAGCAGGGGAGACAGGTACAATGAGCAGTTCTTC.

The V gene is TRBV19, the J gene TRBJ2-6, with D unclear. Trimming cost V 7 bases and J 1 base, with 8 bases left between them. CDR1 and CDR2 (germline): LNHDA, SQIVND (reference sequence). The CDR3 totals 14 residues. In nucleotides, the CDR3 is TGTGCCAGTACTACCATGTCTGGGGCCAACGTCCTGACTTTC. It encodes CASTTMSGANVLTF.

CDR3 amino acids: CASSLRGGSSYNEQFF. The CDR3 nucleotides are TGTGCCAGCAGCTTACGGGGGGGTTCCTCCTACAATGAGCAGTTCTTC. V gene TRBV7-3 combines with J gene TRBJ2-1, with 8 bases aligning to TRBD2. Germline V gene data show CDR1 as SGHTA and CDR2 as FQGTGA. The CDR3 is 16 amino acids. V gave up 2 bases and J gave up 0 bases; unmatched junction bases: 3.

This chain joins TRBV7-9 and TRBJ2-6; D is ambiguous. V lost 5 bases and J 2 bases, leaving 7 bases between the germline ends. This CDR3 contains 14 residues. Germline V gene data show CDR1 as SEHNR and CDR2 as FQNEAQ (reference sequence). The CDR3 loop is CASSPPAGANVLTF. The DNA for the CDR3 is TGTGCCAGCAGCCCTCCGGCTGGGGCCAACGTCCTGACTTTC.

The V call is TRBV7-9, the J call TRBJ2-7, with 8 positions matching TRBD2. CDR1 is SEHNR and CDR2 is FQNEAQ in the germline V gene (reference sequence). This CDR3 has 15 residues. Losses at the gene ends were 5 bases for V and 0 bases for J; bases not matched to a gene: 6. The CDR3 loop reads CASSARSGSSYEQYF. The CDR3 region has the DNA TGTGCCAGCAGCGCCCGCAGCGGGAGCTCCTACGAGCAGTACTTC.